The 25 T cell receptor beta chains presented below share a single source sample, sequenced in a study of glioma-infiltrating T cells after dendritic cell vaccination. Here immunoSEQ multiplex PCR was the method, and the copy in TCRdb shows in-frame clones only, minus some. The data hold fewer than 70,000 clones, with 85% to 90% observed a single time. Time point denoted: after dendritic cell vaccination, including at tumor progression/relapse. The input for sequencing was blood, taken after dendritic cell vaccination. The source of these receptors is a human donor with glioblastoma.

CDR3 coding DNA: TGCGCCAGCAGCCGAGGAGCTAGCGGCGGAGCGAACACCGGGGAGCTGTTTTTT. Translated: CASSRGASGGANTGELFF. This chain uses TRBV4-3 with TRBJ2-2; 7 positions match TRBD2. V shed 4 bases and J 0 bases; nucleotides not matched to a gene: 11. From germline, CDR1 is LGHNA and CDR2 YSLEER. The CDR3 length is 18 residues.

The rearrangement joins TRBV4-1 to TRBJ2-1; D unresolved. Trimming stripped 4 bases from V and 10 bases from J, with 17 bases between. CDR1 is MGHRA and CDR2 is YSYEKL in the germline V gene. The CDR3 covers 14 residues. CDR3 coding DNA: TGCGCCAGCAGCCCACGATTGCTAACTTCGGAGCAGTTCTTC. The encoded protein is CASSPRLLTSEQFF.

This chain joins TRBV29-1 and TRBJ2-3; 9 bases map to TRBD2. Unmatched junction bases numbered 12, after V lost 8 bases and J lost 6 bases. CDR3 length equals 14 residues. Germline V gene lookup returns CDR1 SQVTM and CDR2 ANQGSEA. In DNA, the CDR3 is TGCAGCTCTGAGGGCGGGGGGGGTACCGATACGCAGTATTTT. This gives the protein CSSEGGGGTDTQYF.

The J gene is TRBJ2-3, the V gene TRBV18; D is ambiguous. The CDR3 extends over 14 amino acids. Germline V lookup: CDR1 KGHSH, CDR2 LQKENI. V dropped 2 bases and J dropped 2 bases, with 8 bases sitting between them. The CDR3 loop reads CASSPGLHTDTQYF. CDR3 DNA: TGTGCCAGCTCACCAGGCCTTCACACAGATACGCAGTATTTT.

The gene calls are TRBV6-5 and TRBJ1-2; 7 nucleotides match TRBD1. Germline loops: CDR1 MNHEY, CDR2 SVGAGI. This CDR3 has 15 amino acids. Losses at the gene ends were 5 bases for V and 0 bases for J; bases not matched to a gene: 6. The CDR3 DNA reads TGTGCCAGCAGTGCCGGAGGGACAGCTAACTATGGCTACACCTTC. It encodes CASSAGGTANYGYTF.

DNA for the CDR3: TGCGCCAGCAGCACTTCGGCAGGCCAGGATCAGCCCCAGCATTTT. Amino acids: CASSTSAGQDQPQHF. The chain couples TRBV4-1 to TRBJ1-5; D unresolved. The CDR3 sequence is 15 residues long. The V gene's germline CDR1 is MGHRA and CDR2 YSYEKL. Trimming left V 5 bases short and J 5 bases short, with 16 bases between.

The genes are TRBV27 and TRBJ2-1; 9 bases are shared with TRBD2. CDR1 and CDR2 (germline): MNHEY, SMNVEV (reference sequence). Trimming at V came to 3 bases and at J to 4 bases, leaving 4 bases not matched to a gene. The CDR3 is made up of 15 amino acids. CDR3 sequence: CASSFSSGVYNEQFF. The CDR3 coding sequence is TGTGCCAGCAGTTTCTCTAGCGGGGTGTACAATGAGCAGTTCTTC.

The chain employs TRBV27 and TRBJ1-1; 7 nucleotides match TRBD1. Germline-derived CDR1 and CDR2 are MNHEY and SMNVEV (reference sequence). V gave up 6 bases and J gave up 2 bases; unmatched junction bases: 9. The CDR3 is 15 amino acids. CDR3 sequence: CASRDWTGENTEAFF. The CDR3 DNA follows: TGTGCCAGCAGAGATTGGACAGGCGAAAACACTGAAGCTTTCTTT.

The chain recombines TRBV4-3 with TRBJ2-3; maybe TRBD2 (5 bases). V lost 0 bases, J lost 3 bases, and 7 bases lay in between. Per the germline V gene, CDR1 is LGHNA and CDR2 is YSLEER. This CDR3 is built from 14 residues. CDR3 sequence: CASSQDRGTDTQYF. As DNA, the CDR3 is TGCGCCAGCAGCCAAGATCGGGGAACAGATACGCAGTATTTT.

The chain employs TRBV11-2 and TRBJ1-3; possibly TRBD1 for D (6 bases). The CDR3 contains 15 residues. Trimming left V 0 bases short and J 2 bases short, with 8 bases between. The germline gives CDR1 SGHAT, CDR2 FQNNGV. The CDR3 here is CASSLDPGAGNTIYF. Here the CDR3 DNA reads TGTGCCAGCAGCTTAGATCCAGGGGCTGGAAACACCATATATTTT.

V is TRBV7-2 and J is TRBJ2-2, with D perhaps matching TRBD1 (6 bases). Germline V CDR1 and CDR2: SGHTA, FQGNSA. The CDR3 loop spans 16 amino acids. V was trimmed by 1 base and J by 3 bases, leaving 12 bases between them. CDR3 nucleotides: TGTGCCAGCAGCTTAGGGGCAGGGGTATACACCGGGGAGCTGTTTTTT. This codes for CASSLGAGVYTGELFF.

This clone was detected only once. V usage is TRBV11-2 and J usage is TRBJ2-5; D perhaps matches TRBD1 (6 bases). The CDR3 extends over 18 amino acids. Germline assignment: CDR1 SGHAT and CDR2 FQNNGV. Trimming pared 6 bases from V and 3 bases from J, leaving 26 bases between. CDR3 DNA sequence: TGTGCCAGCAGGAATAGGACAGTGGCTAGCCTAGGGAAAGAGACCCAGTACTTC. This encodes CASRNRTVASLGKETQYF.

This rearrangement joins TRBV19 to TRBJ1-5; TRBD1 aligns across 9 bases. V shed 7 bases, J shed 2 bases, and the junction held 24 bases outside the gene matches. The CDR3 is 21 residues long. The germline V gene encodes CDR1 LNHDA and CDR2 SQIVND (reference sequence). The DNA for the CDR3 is TGTGCCAGTACCGAGGGTAACATGGGACAGGGAAGGGGGATGGGCAATCAGCCCCAGCATTTT. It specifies CASTEGNMGQGRGMGNQPQHF.

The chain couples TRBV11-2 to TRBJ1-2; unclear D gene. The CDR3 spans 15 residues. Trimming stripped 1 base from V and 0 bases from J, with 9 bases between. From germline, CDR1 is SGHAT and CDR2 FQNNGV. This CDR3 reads CASSLVAGSNYGYTF. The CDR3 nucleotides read TGTGCCAGCAGCTTAGTTGCGGGTTCTAACTATGGCTACACCTTC. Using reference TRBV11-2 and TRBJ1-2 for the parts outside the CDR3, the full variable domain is EAGVAQSPRYKIIEKRQSVAFWCNPISGHATLYWYQQILGQGPKLLIQFQNNGVVDDSQLPKDRFSAERLKGVDSTLKIQPAKLEDSAVYLCASSLVAGSNYGYTFGSGTRLTVV.

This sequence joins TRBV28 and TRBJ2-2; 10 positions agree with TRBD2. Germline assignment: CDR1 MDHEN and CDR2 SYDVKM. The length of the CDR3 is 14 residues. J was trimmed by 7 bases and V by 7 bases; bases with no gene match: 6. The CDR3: CASKAGGPDGELFF. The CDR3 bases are TGTGCCAGCAAAGCGGGGGGGCCGGACGGGGAGCTGTTTTTT. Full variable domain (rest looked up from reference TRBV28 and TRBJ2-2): DVKVTQSSRYLVKRTGEKVFLECVQDMDHENMFWYRQDPGLGLRLIYFSYDVKMKEKGDIPEGYSVSREKKERFSLILESASTNQTSMYLCASKAGGPDGELFFGEGSRLTVL.

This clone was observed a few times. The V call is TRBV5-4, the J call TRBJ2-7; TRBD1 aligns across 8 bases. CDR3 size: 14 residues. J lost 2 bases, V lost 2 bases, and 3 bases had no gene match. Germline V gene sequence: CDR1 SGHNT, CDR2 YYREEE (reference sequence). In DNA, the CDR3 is TGTGCCAGCAGCTTCCGACAGGGGACCTACGAGCAGTACTTC. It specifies CASSFRQGTYEQYF.

Here the CDR3 DNA reads TGTGCCAGCAGCCAGCAAGGAGGGGTTCTAGATACGCAGTATTTT. Its translation is CASSQQGGVLDTQYF. The chain joins TRBV4-2 to TRBJ2-3, with a tentative D call TRBD2 (6 bases). V was trimmed by 3 bases and J by 5 bases, leaving 15 bases between them. Germline loops: CDR1 LGHNA, CDR2 YNFKEQ. This CDR3 spans 15 amino acids.

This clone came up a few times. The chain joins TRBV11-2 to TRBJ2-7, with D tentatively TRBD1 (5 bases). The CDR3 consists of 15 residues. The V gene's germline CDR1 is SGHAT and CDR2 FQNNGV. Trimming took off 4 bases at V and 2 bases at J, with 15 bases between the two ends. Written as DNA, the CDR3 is TGTGCCAGCAGCTACCCCCCAGGACAACCCTACGAGCAGTACTTC. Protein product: CASSYPPGQPYEQYF.

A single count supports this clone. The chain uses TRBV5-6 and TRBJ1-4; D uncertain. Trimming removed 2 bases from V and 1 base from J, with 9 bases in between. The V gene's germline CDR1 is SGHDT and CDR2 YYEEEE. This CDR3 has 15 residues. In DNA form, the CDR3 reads TGTGCCAGCAGCTTATCACTGATAACTAATGAAAAACTGTTTTTT. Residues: CASSLSLITNEKLFF.

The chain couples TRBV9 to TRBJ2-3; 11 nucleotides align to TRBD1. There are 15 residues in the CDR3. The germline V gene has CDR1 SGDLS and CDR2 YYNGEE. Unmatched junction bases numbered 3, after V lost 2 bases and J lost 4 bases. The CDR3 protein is CASSVGQGASDTQYF. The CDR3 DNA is TGTGCCAGCAGCGTTGGACAGGGGGCCTCAGATACGCAGTATTTT.

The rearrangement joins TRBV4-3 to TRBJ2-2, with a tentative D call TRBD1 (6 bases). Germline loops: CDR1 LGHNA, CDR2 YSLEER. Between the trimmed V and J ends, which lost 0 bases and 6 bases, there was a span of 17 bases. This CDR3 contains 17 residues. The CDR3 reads CASSQESYRARPGELFF. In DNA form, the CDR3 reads TGCGCCAGCAGCCAAGAATCATACAGGGCTCGTCCCGGGGAGCTGTTTTTT.

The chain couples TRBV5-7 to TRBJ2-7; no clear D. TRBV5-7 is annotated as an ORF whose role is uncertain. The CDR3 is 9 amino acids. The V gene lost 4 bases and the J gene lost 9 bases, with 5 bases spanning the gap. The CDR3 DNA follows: TGTGCCAGCAGCCCGCGGCAGTACTTC. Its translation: CASSPRQYF.

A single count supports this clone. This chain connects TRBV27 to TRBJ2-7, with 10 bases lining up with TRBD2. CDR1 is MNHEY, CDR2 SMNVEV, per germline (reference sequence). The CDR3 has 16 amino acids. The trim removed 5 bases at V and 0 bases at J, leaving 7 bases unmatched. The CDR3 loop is CASSPLAGGLSYEQYF. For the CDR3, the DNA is TGTGCCAGCAGTCCTTTAGCGGGGGGCCTCTCCTACGAGCAGTACTTC.

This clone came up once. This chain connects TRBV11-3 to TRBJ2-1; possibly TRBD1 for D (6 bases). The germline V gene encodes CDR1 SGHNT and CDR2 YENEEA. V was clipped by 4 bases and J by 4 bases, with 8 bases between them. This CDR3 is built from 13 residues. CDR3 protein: CASSSTGYNEQFF. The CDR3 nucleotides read TGTGCCAGCAGCTCAACAGGGTACAATGAGCAGTTCTTC. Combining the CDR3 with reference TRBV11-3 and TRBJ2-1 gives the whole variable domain EAGVVQSPRYKIIEKKQPVAFWCNPISGHNTLYWYLQNLGQGPELLIRYENEEAVDDSQLPKDRFSAERLKGVDSTLKIQPAELGDSAVYLCASSSTGYNEQFFGPGTRLTVL.

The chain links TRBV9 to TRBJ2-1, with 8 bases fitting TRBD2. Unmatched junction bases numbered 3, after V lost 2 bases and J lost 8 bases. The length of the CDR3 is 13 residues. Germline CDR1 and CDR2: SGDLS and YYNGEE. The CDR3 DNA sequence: TGTGCCAGCAGCGTCGGGGGGGCATATGAGCAGTTCTTC. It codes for CASSVGGAYEQFF.